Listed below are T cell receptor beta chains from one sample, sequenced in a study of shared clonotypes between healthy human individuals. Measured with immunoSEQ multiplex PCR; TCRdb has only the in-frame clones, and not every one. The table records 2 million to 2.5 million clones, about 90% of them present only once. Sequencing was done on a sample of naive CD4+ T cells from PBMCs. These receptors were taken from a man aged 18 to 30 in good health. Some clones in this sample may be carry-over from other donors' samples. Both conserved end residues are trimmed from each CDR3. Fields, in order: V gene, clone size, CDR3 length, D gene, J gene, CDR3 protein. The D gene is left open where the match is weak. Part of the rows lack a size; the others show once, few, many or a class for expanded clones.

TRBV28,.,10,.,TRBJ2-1,ATFLRVGEQF
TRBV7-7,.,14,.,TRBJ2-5,ASSLGSVAAQETQY
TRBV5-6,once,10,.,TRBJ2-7,ASSLNSYEQY
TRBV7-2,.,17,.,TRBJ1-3,ASSLVVSELFLSGNTIY
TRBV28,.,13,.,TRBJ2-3,ASSFEETNTDTQY
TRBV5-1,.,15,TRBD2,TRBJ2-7,ASSLGTSGRGVYEQY
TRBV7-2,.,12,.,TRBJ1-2,ASSQGQGDYGYT
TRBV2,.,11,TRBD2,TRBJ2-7,ASSAGLVGEQY
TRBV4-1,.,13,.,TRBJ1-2,ASSQDTSGAGGYT
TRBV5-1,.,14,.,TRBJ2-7,ASSALYRDTAYEQY
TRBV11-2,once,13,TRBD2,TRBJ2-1,ASSARLAGDNEQF
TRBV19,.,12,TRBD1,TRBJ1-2,ASSIAGQGAGYT
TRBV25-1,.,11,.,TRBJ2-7,ASSRSQGEEQY
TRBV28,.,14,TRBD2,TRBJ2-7,ASRGTSGSLSHEQY
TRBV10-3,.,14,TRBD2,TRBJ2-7,AISDLSGTSSYEQY
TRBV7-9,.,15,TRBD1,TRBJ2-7,ASSSQVSGRGTYEQY
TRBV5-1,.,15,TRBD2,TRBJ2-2,ASSLELAGANTGELF
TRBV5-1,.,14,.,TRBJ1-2,ASSPGGAGTSYGYT
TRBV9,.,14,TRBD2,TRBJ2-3,ASSALAGSVADTQY
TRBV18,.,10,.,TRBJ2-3,ASSPRTDTQY
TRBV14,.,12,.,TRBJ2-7,ASSPIGPSYEQY
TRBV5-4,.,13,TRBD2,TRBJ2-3,ASSPDGGRTDTQY
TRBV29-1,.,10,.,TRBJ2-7,SVGGTGNEQY
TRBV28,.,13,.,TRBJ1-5,ASTSNGRLDQPQH
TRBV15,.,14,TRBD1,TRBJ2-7,ATRAGTGGLYYEQY
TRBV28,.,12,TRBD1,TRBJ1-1,AISPDRGGTEAF
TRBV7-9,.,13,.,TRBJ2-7,ASSSSGGGIYEQY
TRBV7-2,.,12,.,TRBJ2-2,ASSLAYNSGELF
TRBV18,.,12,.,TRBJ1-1,ASSPRDQNTEAF
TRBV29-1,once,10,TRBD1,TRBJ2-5,SAYRGGETQY
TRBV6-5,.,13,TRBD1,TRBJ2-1,ASSRAQGAANEQF